The rows below give T cell receptor beta chains drawn from one sample of a study of blood T cell repertoires in COVID-19. Assay used: immunoSEQ multiplex PCR; TCRdb lists only in-frame clones, some missing. This sample has 350,000 to 500,000 clones, with around nine tenths found just once. Material for sequencing was PBMCs or T cells enriched from blood (not recorded which). These receptors were collected from a woman aged 18 to 35 who had been exposed to COVID-19. CDR3s include the opening cysteine and the closing phenylalanine or tryptophan. The D gene is left open where the match is weak. Size tells how often a clone was seen (once, few, many) or the class of an expanded clone, and some rows leave it out.

v_call: TRBV28; d_call: NA; clone_size: NA; j_call: TRBJ2-7; cdr3_nt: TGTGCCAGCAGGGATCCTTCCGGGATGGAACTTTACGAGCAGTACTTC; cdr3_aa: CASRDPSGMELYEQYF
v_call: TRBV19; d_call: TRBD1; clone_size: once; j_call: TRBJ1-5; cdr3_nt: TGTGCCAGTAGCCGGACAGGGGGCAATCAGCCCCAGCATTTT; cdr3_aa: CASSRTGGNQPQHF
v_call: TRBV10-1; d_call: TRBD2; clone_size: NA; j_call: TRBJ2-7; cdr3_nt: TGCGCCAGCAGTGAGTCTTTAGCGGGAGTTTGGGGACTATCCTACGAGCAGTACTTC; cdr3_aa: CASSESLAGVWGLSYEQYF
v_call: TRBV7-9; d_call: NA; clone_size: NA; j_call: TRBJ2-2; cdr3_nt: TGTGCCAGCAGCTCCGCAGAACTCAGGGTAGAAACCGGGGAGCTGTTTTTT; cdr3_aa: CASSSAELRVETGELFF
v_call: TRBV4-2; d_call: NA; clone_size: NA; j_call: TRBJ1-4; cdr3_nt: TGTGCCAGCAGCCAAGATTCGGGGGGAGGGAATGAAAAACTGTTTTTT; cdr3_aa: CASSQDSGGGNEKLFF
v_call: TRBV5-8; d_call: TRBD1; clone_size: NA; j_call: TRBJ1-5; cdr3_nt: TGTGCCAGCACAAGACAGGGGCGTGGGAGCAATCAGCCCCAGCATTTT; cdr3_aa: CASTRQGRGSNQPQHF
v_call: TRBV27; d_call: NA; clone_size: NA; j_call: TRBJ2-7; cdr3_nt: TGTGCCAGCAGTTTATCTTGGAGCTCCTACGAGCAGTACTTC; cdr3_aa: CASSLSWSSYEQYF
v_call: TRBV10-2; d_call: TRBD1; clone_size: NA; j_call: TRBJ2-7; cdr3_nt: TGCGCCAGCAGAGACAGGGACTCCTACGAGCAGTACTTC; cdr3_aa: CASRDRDSYEQYF
v_call: TRBV10-3; d_call: TRBD1; clone_size: once; j_call: TRBJ1-1; cdr3_nt: TGTGCCATCAGTGGGCAGGGGGGAACTGAAGCTTTCTTT; cdr3_aa: CAISGQGGTEAFF
v_call: TRBV9; d_call: NA; clone_size: NA; j_call: TRBJ2-6; cdr3_nt: TGTGCCAGCCGACAGGCCCCGTCTGGGGCCAACGTCCTGACTTTC; cdr3_aa: CASRQAPSGANVLTF
v_call: TRBV7-2; d_call: NA; clone_size: NA; j_call: TRBJ2-7; cdr3_nt: TGTGCCAGCAGCTTAGGAGCCGAATACTACGAGCAGTACTTC; cdr3_aa: CASSLGAEYYEQYF
v_call: TRBV2; d_call: TRBD1; clone_size: NA; j_call: TRBJ1-6; cdr3_nt: TGTGCCAGCAGAAAGATTCCGGGACAGGGCAACTCACCCCTCCACTTT; cdr3_aa: CASRKIPGQGNSPLHF
v_call: TRBV25-1; d_call: NA; clone_size: NA; j_call: TRBJ2-1; cdr3_nt: TGTGCCAGCAGTCAAACCGCTGCAGGCGCGGGCGATGAGCAGTTCTTC; cdr3_aa: CASSQTAAGAGDEQFF
v_call: TRBV6-5; d_call: TRBD2; clone_size: NA; j_call: TRBJ2-5; cdr3_nt: TGTGCCAGCAGTTACGGGTTAGCGGGAGGGCCTGAGACCCAGTACTTC; cdr3_aa: CASSYGLAGGPETQYF
v_call: TRBV29-1; d_call: NA; clone_size: NA; j_call: TRBJ1-2; cdr3_nt: TGCAGCGCCTACGAAAGCGAGGGCTACACCTTC; cdr3_aa: CSAYESEGYTF
v_call: TRBV6-5; d_call: NA; clone_size: NA; j_call: TRBJ1-3; cdr3_nt: TGTGCCAGCAGTCGCTTCGGTTACTCTGGAAACACCATATATTTT; cdr3_aa: CASSRFGYSGNTIYF
v_call: TRBV18; d_call: NA; clone_size: NA; j_call: TRBJ1-4; cdr3_nt: TGTGCCAGCTCAAACCAGCTTGGTCAGGGAACTAATGAAAAACTGTTTTTT; cdr3_aa: CASSNQLGQGTNEKLFF
v_call: TRBV7-7; d_call: NA; clone_size: NA; j_call: TRBJ2-3; cdr3_nt: TGTGCTAGCAGCTTATTCGGCACAGATACGCAGTATTTT; cdr3_aa: CASSLFGTDTQYF
v_call: TRBV9; d_call: NA; clone_size: NA; j_call: TRBJ2-7; cdr3_nt: TGTGCCAGCAGCCGGGGAAAGGAGCAGTACTTC; cdr3_aa: CASSRGKEQYF
v_call: TRBV9; d_call: TRBD1; clone_size: NA; j_call: TRBJ2-1; cdr3_nt: TGTGCCAGCAGCAAAGACAGGGGCCACAATGAGCAGTTCTTC; cdr3_aa: CASSKDRGHNEQFF
v_call: TRBV5-6; d_call: NA; clone_size: NA; j_call: TRBJ1-2; cdr3_nt: TGTGCCAGCAGCCCCGCCCCCATGGAGGTGGCTAACTATGGCTACACCTTC; cdr3_aa: CASSPAPMEVANYGYTF
v_call: TRBV5-1; d_call: NA; clone_size: NA; j_call: TRBJ2-5; cdr3_nt: TGCGCCAGCAGCTTATGGACATTAGAGACCCAGTACTTC; cdr3_aa: CASSLWTLETQYF
v_call: TRBV9; d_call: TRBD1; clone_size: once; j_call: TRBJ1-2; cdr3_nt: TGTGCCAGCAGCGTATCTATCGATGGAAGACAGGGATTAACCTTC; cdr3_aa: CASSVSIDGRQGLTF
v_call: TRBV5-5; d_call: TRBD1; clone_size: NA; j_call: TRBJ2-7; cdr3_nt: TGTGCCAGCAGCTCGGGACAGGGTTTCGTCGAGCAGTACTTC; cdr3_aa: CASSSGQGFVEQYF
v_call: TRBV28; d_call: TRBD2; clone_size: NA; j_call: TRBJ2-1; cdr3_nt: TGTGCCAGCAGTCACCGGGCTAGCGGGAGTAATGAGCAGTTCTTC; cdr3_aa: CASSHRASGSNEQFF
v_call: TRBV5-1; d_call: NA; clone_size: once; j_call: TRBJ2-1; cdr3_nt: TGCGCCAGCAGCTTGGGACAGCCCGCCTACAATGAGCAGTTCTTC; cdr3_aa: CASSLGQPAYNEQFF
v_call: TRBV4-1; d_call: NA; clone_size: NA; j_call: TRBJ2-1; cdr3_nt: TGCGCCAGCAGCCAAGATGGATGGGGGGGCGGCAATGAGCAGTTCTTC; cdr3_aa: CASSQDGWGGGNEQFF
v_call: TRBV13; d_call: NA; clone_size: NA; j_call: TRBJ1-1; cdr3_nt: TGTGCCAGCAGCTTAGTTGCATACGGTGAAGCTTTCTTT; cdr3_aa: CASSLVAYGEAFF
v_call: TRBV28; d_call: TRBD2; clone_size: NA; j_call: TRBJ2-1; cdr3_nt: TGTGCCAGCAGCCAGCGGGAGGGCCGTGATGAGCAGTTCTTC; cdr3_aa: CASSQREGRDEQFF
v_call: TRBV3-1/TRBV3-2; d_call: TRBD1; clone_size: NA; j_call: TRBJ1-3; cdr3_nt: TGTGCCAGCAGCCACCCGGACAGGGGGCTTAGAAACACCATATATTTT; cdr3_aa: CASSHPDRGLRNTIYF
v_call: TRBV7-2; d_call: TRBD2; clone_size: NA; j_call: TRBJ2-5; cdr3_nt: TGTGCCAGCAGCTTATATAGACTAGCGGGAGACGCTCAAGAGACCCAGTACTTC; cdr3_aa: CASSLYRLAGDAQETQYF
v_call: TRBV5-1; d_call: NA; clone_size: NA; j_call: TRBJ1-1; cdr3_nt: TGCGCCAGCAGCTTGATACAGGGCGTGAACACTGAAGCTTTCTTT; cdr3_aa: CASSLIQGVNTEAFF
v_call: TRBV3-1/TRBV3-2; d_call: TRBD1; clone_size: NA; j_call: TRBJ1-1; cdr3_nt: TGTGCCAGCAGCCAAGGACAGGGGGCAGGTGAAGCTTTCTTT; cdr3_aa: CASSQGQGAGEAFF
v_call: TRBV28; d_call: NA; clone_size: NA; j_call: TRBJ1-4; cdr3_nt: TGTGCCAGCAGCGGACTCCCCCAGACTGAAAAACTGTTTTTT; cdr3_aa: CASSGLPQTEKLFF
v_call: TRBV7-9; d_call: NA; clone_size: NA; j_call: TRBJ1-4; cdr3_nt: TGTGCCAGCAGACAGTCTAATGAAAAACTGTTTTTT; cdr3_aa: CASRQSNEKLFF
v_call: TRBV15; d_call: NA; clone_size: NA; j_call: TRBJ2-1; cdr3_nt: TGTGCCACCAGCCCTAGGCAGTACAATGAGCAGTTCTTC; cdr3_aa: CATSPRQYNEQFF
v_call: TRBV15; d_call: TRBD2; clone_size: NA; j_call: TRBJ2-1; cdr3_nt: TGTGCCACCAGCCGCTTGAAACTAGCGGGAGGGCCGAATGAGCAGTTCTTC; cdr3_aa: CATSRLKLAGGPNEQFF
v_call: TRBV28; d_call: NA; clone_size: NA; j_call: TRBJ1-5; cdr3_nt: TGTGCCAGCACCAGGGCGAATCAGCCCCAGCATTTT; cdr3_aa: CASTRANQPQHF
v_call: TRBV29-1; d_call: NA; clone_size: NA; j_call: TRBJ2-7; cdr3_nt: TGCAGCGTTGAAGCTTTTTCCTACGAGCAGTACTTC; cdr3_aa: CSVEAFSYEQYF
v_call: TRBV3-1/TRBV3-2; d_call: TRBD1; clone_size: few; j_call: TRBJ2-2; cdr3_nt: TGTGCCAGCAGCCAAGGCCTCAGGGGGCCCTCGGGCACCGGGGAGCTGTTTTTT; cdr3_aa: CASSQGLRGPSGTGELFF
v_call: TRBV6-5; d_call: TRBD1; clone_size: NA; j_call: TRBJ2-7; cdr3_nt: TGTGCCAGCAGTTTATTAGGACAGGGTCATGGGTACGAGCAGTACTTC; cdr3_aa: CASSLLGQGHGYEQYF
v_call: TRBV15; d_call: TRBD1; clone_size: NA; j_call: TRBJ1-2; cdr3_nt: TGTGCCACCAGCGTCGACAGGGGGGACTATGGCTACACCTTC; cdr3_aa: CATSVDRGDYGYTF
v_call: TRBV7-9; d_call: TRBD1; clone_size: NA; j_call: TRBJ2-5; cdr3_nt: TGTGCCAGCACAGATCACAGGGGTGACCAAGAGACCCAGTACTTC; cdr3_aa: CASTDHRGDQETQYF
v_call: TRBV7-9; d_call: NA; clone_size: NA; j_call: TRBJ1-4; cdr3_nt: TGTGCCAGCAGCCATAACCCGGGGGGCGATGAAAAACTGTTTTTT; cdr3_aa: CASSHNPGGDEKLFF
v_call: TRBV7-2; d_call: NA; clone_size: NA; j_call: TRBJ2-3; cdr3_nt: TGTGCCAGCAGCTCCAACAGGGCTTCAAGCACAGATACGCAGTATTTT; cdr3_aa: CASSSNRASSTDTQYF
v_call: TRBV4-1; d_call: TRBD1; clone_size: NA; j_call: TRBJ1-6; cdr3_nt: TGCGCCAGCAGCCCCCCCGGGACAGGGAAACCACCCCTCCACTTT; cdr3_aa: CASSPPGTGKPPLHF
v_call: TRBV28; d_call: NA; clone_size: once; j_call: TRBJ2-2; cdr3_nt: TGTGCCAGCAGTCCCTTCGGAGGGACCGGGGAGCTGTTTTTT; cdr3_aa: CASSPFGGTGELFF
v_call: TRBV6-6; d_call: NA; clone_size: NA; j_call: TRBJ2-1; cdr3_nt: TGTGCCAGCAGTTACGGTGGCAGTCTCTACAATGAGCAGTTCTTC; cdr3_aa: CASSYGGSLYNEQFF
v_call: TRBV20-1; d_call: NA; clone_size: NA; j_call: TRBJ2-7; cdr3_nt: TGCAGTGCTAGTTTCACAGCCTGGGACGAGCAGTACTTC; cdr3_aa: CSASFTAWDEQYF
v_call: TRBV14; d_call: TRBD1; clone_size: NA; j_call: TRBJ1-5; cdr3_nt: TGTGCCAGCAGCCAGCTTCCGGGACAGGGAAGTGATCAGCCCCAGCATTTT; cdr3_aa: CASSQLPGQGSDQPQHF
v_call: TRBV4-3; d_call: NA; clone_size: NA; j_call: TRBJ2-3; cdr3_nt: TGCGCCAGCAGCCCCCAGGTGGATAGCGGTGGCTTCACAGATACGCAGTATTTT; cdr3_aa: CASSPQVDSGGFTDTQYF
v_call: TRBV4-3; d_call: TRBD1; clone_size: NA; j_call: TRBJ2-5; cdr3_nt: TGCGCCAGCAGCGAAACAGGGGAAGTTCAAGAGACCCAGTACTTC; cdr3_aa: CASSETGEVQETQYF
v_call: TRBV7-9; d_call: NA; clone_size: NA; j_call: TRBJ2-7; cdr3_nt: TGTGCCAGCAGCTCGACAGGTGACGAGCAATACTTC; cdr3_aa: CASSSTGDEQYF